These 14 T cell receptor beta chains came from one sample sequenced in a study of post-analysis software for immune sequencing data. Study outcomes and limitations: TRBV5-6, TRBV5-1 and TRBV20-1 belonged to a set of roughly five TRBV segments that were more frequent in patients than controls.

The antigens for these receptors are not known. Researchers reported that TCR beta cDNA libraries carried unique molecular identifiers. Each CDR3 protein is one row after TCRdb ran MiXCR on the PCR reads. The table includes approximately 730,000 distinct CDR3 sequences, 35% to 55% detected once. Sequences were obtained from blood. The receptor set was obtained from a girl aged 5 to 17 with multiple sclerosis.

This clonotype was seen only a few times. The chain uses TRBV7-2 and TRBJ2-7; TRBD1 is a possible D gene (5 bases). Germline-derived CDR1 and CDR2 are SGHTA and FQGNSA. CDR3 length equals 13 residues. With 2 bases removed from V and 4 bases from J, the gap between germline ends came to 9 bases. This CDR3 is CASSLRQQYEQYF. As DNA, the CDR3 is TGTGCCAGCAGCTTACGACAGCAATACGAGCAGTACTTC.

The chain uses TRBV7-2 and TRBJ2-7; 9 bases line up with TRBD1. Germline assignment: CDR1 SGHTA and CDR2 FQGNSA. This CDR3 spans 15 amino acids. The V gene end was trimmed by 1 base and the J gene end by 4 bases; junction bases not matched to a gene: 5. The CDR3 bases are TGTGCCAGCAGCTTAGGGAACAGGGGGCGATACGAGCAGTACTTC. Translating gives CASSLGNRGRYEQYF.

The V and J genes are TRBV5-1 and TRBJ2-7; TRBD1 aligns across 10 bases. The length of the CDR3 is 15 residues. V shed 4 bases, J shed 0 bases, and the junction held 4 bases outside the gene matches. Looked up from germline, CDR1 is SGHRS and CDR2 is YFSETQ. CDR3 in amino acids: CASSPDRGSSYEQYF. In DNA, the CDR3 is TGCGCCAGCAGCCCGGACAGGGGGAGCTCCTACGAGCAGTACTTC.

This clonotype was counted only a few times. For the CDR3, the DNA is TGTGCCAGCAGCGTAGACCCTCTAGACTCGGTTTCGTACAATGAGCAGTTCTTC. Its translation: CASSVDPLDSVSYNEQFF. This rearrangement joins TRBV9 to TRBJ2-1; D ambiguous. V was shortened by 0 bases and J by 4 bases, with 20 bases between the two germline ends. From germline, CDR1 is SGDLS and CDR2 YYNGEE. The CDR3 is made up of 18 amino acids.

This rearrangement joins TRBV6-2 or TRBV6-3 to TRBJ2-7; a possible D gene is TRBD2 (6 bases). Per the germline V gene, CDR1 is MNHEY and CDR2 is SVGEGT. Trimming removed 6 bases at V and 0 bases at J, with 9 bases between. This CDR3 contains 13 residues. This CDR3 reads CASRKEGSYEQYF. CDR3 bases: TGTGCCAGCAGGAAGGAGGGCTCCTACGAGCAGTACTTC.

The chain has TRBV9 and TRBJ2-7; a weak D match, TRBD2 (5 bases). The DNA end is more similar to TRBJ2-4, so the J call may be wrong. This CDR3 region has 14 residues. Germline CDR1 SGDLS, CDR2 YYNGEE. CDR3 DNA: TGTGCCAGCAGCGTAGGCGGAGGAGCGAACATTCAGTACTTC. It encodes CASSVGGGANIQYF.

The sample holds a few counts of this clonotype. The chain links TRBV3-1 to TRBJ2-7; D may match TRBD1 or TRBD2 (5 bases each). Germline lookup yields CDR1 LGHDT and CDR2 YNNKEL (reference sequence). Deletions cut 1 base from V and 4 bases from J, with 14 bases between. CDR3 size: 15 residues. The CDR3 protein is CASSQVPGPQYEQYF. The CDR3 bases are TGTGCCAGCAGCCAAGTACCGGGACCCCAATACGAGCAGTACTTC.

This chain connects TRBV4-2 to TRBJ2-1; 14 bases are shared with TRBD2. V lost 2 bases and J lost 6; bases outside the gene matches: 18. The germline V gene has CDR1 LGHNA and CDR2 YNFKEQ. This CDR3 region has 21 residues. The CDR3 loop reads CASSQRAGTSGRWTLSNEQFF. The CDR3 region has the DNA TGTGCCAGCAGCCAACGTGCCGGGACTAGCGGGAGATGGACCCTTTCCAATGAGCAGTTCTTC.

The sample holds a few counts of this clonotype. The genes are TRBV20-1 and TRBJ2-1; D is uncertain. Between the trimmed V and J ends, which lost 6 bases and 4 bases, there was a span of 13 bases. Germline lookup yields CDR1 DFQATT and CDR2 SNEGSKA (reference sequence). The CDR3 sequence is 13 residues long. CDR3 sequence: CSAGGRAYNEQFF. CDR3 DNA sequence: TGCAGTGCCGGTGGCCGGGCATACAATGAGCAGTTCTTC.

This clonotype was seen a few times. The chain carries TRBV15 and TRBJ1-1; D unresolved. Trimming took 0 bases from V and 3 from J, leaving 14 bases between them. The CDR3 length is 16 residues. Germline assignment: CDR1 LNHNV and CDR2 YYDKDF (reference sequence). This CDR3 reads CATSRDLLYGHTEAFF. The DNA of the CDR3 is TGTGCCACCAGCAGAGATCTCCTTTATGGGCACACTGAAGCTTTCTTT. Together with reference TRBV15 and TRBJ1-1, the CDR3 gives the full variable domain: DAMVIQNPRYQVTQFGKPVTLSCSQTLNHNVMYWYQQKSSQAPKLLFHYYDKDFNNEADTPDNFQSRRPNTSFCFLDIRSPGLGDTAMYLCATSRDLLYGHTEAFFGQGTRLTVV.

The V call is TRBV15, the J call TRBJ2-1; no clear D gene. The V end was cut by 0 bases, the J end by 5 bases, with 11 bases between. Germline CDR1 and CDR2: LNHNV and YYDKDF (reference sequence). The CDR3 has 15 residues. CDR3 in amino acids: CATSRDIGPNNEQFF. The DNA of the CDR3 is TGTGCCACCAGCAGAGATATTGGACCTAACAATGAGCAGTTCTTC.

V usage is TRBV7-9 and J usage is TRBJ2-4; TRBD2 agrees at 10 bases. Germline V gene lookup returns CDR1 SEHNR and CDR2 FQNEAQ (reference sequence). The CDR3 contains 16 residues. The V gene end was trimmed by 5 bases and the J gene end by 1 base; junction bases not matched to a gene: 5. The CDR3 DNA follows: TGTGCCAGCAGCCACCTTAGCGGGAGGGCCAAAAACATTCAGTACTTC. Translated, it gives CASSHLSGRAKNIQYF.

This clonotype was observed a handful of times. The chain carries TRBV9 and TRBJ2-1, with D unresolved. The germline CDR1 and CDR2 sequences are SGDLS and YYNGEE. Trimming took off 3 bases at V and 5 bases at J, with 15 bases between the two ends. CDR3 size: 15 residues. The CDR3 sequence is CASSADVGSNNEQFF. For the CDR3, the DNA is TGTGCCAGCAGCGCAGATGTGGGCAGCAACAATGAGCAGTTCTTC.

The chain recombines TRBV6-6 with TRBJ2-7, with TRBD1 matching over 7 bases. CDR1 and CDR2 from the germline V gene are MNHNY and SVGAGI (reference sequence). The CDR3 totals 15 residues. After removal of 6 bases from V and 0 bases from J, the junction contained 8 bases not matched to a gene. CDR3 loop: CASSHRQGISYEQYF. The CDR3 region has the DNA TGTGCCAGCAGCCACCGACAGGGTATCTCCTACGAGCAGTACTTC.